This TCR beta chain emerged from a study of Tregs in tolerant kidney transplant recipients. Whole-study results and caveats: Biological reproducibility was not directly addressed, but technical replication error appeared minimal. The small number of patients limits these findings pending further validation.

This clone was picked up a small number of times. What it binds is not known. The CDR3 is 13 amino acids. CDR1 MNHEY and CDR2 SVGAGI come from the germline V gene. V gave up 6 bases and J gave up 7 bases, with 13 bases separating them. Here immunoSEQ multiplex PCR was the method, and the copy in TCRdb shows in-frame clones only, minus some. The data contain about 240,000 clones, 80% to 85% of them seen just once; the ten biggest clones take up around 0.6%. The V call is TRBV6-5, the J call TRBJ1-5; D uncertain. The sequencing input was CD4+ T cells from blood. The receptor's source is a human donor in good health. Here the CDR3 reads CASSPNTGQPQHF. CDR3 sequence (DNA): TGTGCCAGCAGCCCCAACACGGGACAGCCCCAGCATTTT.